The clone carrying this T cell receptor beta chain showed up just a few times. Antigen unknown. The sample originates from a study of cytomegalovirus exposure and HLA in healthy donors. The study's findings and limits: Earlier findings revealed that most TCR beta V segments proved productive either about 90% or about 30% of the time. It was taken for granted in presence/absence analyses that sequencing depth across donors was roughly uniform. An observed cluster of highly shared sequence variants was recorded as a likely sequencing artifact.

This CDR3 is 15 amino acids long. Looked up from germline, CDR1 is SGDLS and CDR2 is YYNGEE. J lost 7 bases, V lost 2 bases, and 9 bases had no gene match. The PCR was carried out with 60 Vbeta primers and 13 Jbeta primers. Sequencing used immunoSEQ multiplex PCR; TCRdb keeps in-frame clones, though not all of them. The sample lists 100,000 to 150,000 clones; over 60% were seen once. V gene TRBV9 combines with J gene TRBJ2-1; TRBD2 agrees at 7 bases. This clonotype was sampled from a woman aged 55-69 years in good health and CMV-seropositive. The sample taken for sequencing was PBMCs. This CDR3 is CASSVGGSSLNEQFF. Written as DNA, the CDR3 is TGTGCCAGCAGCGTTGGCGGGAGTTCTTTGAATGAGCAGTTCTTC.